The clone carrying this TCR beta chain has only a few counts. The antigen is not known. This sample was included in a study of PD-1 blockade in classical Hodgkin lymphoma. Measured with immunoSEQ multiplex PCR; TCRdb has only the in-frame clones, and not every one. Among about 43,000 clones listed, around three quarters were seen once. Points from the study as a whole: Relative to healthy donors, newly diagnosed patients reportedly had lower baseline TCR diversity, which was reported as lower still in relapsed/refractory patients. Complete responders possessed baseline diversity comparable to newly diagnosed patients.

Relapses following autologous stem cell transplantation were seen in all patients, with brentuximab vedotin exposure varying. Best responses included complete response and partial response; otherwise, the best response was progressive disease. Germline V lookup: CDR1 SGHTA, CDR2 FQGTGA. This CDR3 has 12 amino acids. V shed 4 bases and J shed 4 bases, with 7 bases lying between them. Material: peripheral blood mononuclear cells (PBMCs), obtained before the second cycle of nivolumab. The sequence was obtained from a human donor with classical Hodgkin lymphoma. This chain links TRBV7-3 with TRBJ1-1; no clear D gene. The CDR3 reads CASSSGFTEAFF. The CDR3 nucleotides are TGTGCCAGCAGCTCAGGATTCACTGAAGCTTTCTTT.